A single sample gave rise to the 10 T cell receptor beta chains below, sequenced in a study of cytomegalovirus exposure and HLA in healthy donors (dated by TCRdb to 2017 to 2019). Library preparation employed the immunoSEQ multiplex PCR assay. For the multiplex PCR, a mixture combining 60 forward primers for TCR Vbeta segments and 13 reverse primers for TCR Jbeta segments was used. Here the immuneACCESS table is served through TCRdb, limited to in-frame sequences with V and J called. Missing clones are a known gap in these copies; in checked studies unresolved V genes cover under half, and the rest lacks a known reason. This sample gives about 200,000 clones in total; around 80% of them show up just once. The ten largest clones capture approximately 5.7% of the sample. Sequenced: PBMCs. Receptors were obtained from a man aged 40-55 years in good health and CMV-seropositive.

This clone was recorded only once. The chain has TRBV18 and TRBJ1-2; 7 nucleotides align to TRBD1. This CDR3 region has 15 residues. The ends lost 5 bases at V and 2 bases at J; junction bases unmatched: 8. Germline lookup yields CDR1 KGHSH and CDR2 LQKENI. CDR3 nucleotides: TGTGCCAGCTCAGGCGCGGGACAGACAAACTATGGCTACACCTTC. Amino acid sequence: CASSGAGQTNYGYTF.

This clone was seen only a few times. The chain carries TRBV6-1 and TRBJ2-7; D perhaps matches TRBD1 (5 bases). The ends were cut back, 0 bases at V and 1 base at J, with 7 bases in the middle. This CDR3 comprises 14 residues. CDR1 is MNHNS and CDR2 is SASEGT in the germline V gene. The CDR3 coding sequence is TGTGCCAGCAGTGAAGCCCAGGGTTCCTACGAGCAGTACGTC. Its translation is CASSEAQGSYEQYV.

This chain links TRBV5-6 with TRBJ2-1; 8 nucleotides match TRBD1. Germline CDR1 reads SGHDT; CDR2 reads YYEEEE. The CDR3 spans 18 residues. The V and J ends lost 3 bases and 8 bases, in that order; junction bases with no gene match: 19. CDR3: CASSSDPGGRGPGHEQFF. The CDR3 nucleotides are TGTGCCAGCAGCTCGGACCCCGGCGGCAGGGGGCCGGGTCATGAGCAGTTCTTC.

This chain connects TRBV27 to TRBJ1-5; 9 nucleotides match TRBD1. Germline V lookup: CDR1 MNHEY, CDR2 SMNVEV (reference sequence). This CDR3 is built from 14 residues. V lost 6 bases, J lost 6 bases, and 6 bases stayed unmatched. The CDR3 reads CASSSGTGTQPQHF. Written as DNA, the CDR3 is TGTGCCAGCAGCTCCGGGACAGGGACTCAGCCCCAGCATTTT.

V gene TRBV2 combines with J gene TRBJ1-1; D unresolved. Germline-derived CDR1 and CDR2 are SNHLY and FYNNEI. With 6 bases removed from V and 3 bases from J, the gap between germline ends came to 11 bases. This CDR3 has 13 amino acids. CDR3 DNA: TGTGCCAGCAGGGACTATGGGGACACTGAAGCTTTCTTT. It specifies CASRDYGDTEAFF. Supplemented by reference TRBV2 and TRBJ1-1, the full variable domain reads EPEVTQTPSHQVTQMGQEVILRCVPISNHLYFYWYRQILGQKVEFLVSFYNNEISEKSEIFDDQFSVERPDGSNFTLKIRSTKLEDSAMYFCASRDYGDTEAFFGQGTRLTVV.

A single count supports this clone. Here the CDR3 DNA reads TGTGCCAGCAGCTTATCCGTGGGAGTTTGGGAGCAGTACGTC. Its translation: CASSLSVGVWEQYV. The chain links TRBV7-8 to TRBJ2-7; D may be TRBD2 (5 bases). Germline assignment: CDR1 SGHVS and CDR2 FQNEAQ. V lost 2 bases and J 7 bases, leaving 15 bases between the germline ends. This CDR3 spans 14 amino acids.

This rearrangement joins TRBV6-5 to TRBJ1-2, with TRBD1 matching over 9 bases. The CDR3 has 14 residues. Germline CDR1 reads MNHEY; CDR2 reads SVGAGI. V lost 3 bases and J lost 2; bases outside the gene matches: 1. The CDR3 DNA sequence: TGTGCCAGCAGTTATGGGACAGGGAACTATGGCTACACCTTC. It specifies CASSYGTGNYGYTF.

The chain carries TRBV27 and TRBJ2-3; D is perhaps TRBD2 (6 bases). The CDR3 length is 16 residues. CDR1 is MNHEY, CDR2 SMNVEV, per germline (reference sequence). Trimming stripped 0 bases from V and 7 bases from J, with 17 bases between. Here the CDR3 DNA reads TGTGCCAGCAGTTTATCGGGGGGACTCCCCGGCCATACGCAGTATTTT. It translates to CASSLSGGLPGHTQYF.

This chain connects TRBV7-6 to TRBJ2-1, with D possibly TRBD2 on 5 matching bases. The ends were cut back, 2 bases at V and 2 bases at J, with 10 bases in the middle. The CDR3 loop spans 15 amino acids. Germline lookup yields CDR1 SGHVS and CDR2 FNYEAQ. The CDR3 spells CASSLLLETYNEQFF. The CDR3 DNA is TGTGCCAGCAGCTTACTACTAGAAACCTACAATGAGCAGTTCTTC.

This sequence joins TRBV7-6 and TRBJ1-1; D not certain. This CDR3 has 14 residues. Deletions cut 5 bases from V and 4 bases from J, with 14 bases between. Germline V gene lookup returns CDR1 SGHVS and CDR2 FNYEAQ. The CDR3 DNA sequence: TGTGCCAGCAGCCAAAGCCGGGAGGCCACTGAAGCTTTCTTT. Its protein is CASSQSREATEAFF.